These 28 T cell receptor beta chains were sequenced from one sample in a study of cytomegalovirus exposure and HLA in healthy donors. This PCR relied on a set of 60 Vbeta primers and 13 Jbeta primers. Generated by immunoSEQ multiplex PCR, the TCRdb table keeps only in-frame clones and is missing some. Among roughly 150,000 clones listed, over 60% were seen once. Sequenced input: PBMCs. These receptors originate from a male donor in good health and CMV-seronegative.

The V gene is TRBV5-5, the J gene TRBJ2-5; D is unresolved. The CDR3 sequence is 14 residues long. Trimming took off 0 bases at V and 2 bases at J, with 8 bases between the two ends. The germline V gene encodes CDR1 SGHKS and CDR2 YYEKEE (reference sequence). Here the CDR3 reads CASSLVAEQETQYF. In DNA form, the CDR3 reads TGTGCCAGCAGCTTGGTGGCAGAACAAGAGACCCAGTACTTC.

The chain recombines TRBV19 with TRBJ2-1, with 8 bases lining up with TRBD1. This CDR3 region has 15 residues. The germline CDR1 and CDR2 sequences are LNHDA and SQIVND (reference sequence). The V gene end was trimmed by 2 bases and the J gene end by 5 bases; junction bases not matched to a gene: 5. The CDR3 region has the DNA TGTGCCAGTAGTATACAGGGGGCCATCAACAATGAGCAGTTCTTC. It encodes CASSIQGAINNEQFF.

The CDR3 nucleotides read TGTGCCGCAGGGAGGGAGCACTACGAGCAGTACTTC. Amino acid sequence: CAAGREHYEQYF. The V call is TRBV25-1, the J call TRBJ2-7, with TRBD2 matching 7 bases. The CDR3 consists of 12 residues. V gave up 11 bases and J gave up 3 bases; unmatched junction bases: 7. Germline CDR1 MGHDK, CDR2 SYGVNS.

The chain has TRBV28 and TRBJ1-2, with 8 bases matching TRBD1. This CDR3 spans 15 amino acids. V was pared by 6 bases and J by 4 bases, with 10 bases of the junction left unmatched. The germline CDR1 and CDR2 sequences are MDHEN and SYDVKM. CDR3 amino acids: CASSLQGAQGYGYTF. The DNA for the CDR3 is TGTGCCAGCAGCCTCCAGGGGGCGCAGGGCTATGGCTACACCTTC.

V usage is TRBV10-3 and J usage is TRBJ1-1, with unresolved D. Germline V gene sequence: CDR1 ENHRY, CDR2 SYGVKD. The V end lost 0 bases, the J end lost 1 base, and 12 bases lay between the germline ends. The CDR3 length is 16 residues. CDR3 sequence (DNA): TGTGCCATCAGTGAGTCTGGAGGGTGGGGGAACACTGAAGCTTTCTTT. Translation gives CAISESGGWGNTEAFF.

The chain is built from TRBV7-2 and TRBJ1-3; D uncertain. This CDR3 has 16 amino acids. V was clipped by 3 bases and J by 0 bases, with 12 bases between them. The germline V gene has CDR1 SGHTA and CDR2 FQGNSA. CDR3 protein: CASSLPGLSSGNTIYF. The DNA for the CDR3 is TGTGCCAGCAGCTTGCCAGGACTGAGCTCTGGAAACACCATATATTTT.

The rearrangement links TRBV28 to TRBJ2-3; D remains ambiguous. Germline CDR1 MDHEN, CDR2 SYDVKM. V dropped 4 bases and J dropped 4 bases, with 12 bases sitting between them. CDR3 size: 14 residues. Written as DNA, the CDR3 is TGTGCCAGCAGTTCCCCCGCTATGTCAGATACGCAGTATTTT. Encoded protein: CASSSPAMSDTQYF. Full variable domain (outside the CDR3, taken from reference TRBV28 and TRBJ2-3): DVKVTQSSRYLVKRTGEKVFLECVQDMDHENMFWYRQDPGLGLRLIYFSYDVKMKEKGDIPEGYSVSREKKERFSLILESASTNQTSMYLCASSSPAMSDTQYFGPGTRLTVL.

This clone has just one count. The chain recombines TRBV30 with TRBJ1-1, with D unresolved. The CDR3 loop spans 11 amino acids. The germline V gene encodes CDR1 GTSNPN and CDR2 SVGIG (reference sequence). Trimming pared 6 bases from V and 5 bases from J, leaving 10 bases between. CDR3 DNA: TGTGCCTGCGAGGAGAGTACTGAAGCTTTCTTT. This gives the protein CACEESTEAFF.

This clone was seen just once. The V call is TRBV21-1, the J call TRBJ1-6. TRBV21-1 is classified as a pseudogene. The CDR3 length is 16 residues. CDR3 amino acids: CASSKAGGKMSSPLHF. The CDR3 DNA is TGTGCCAGCAGCAAAGCCGGGGGGAAGATGAGTTCACCCCTCCACTTT.

This chain links TRBV6-5 with TRBJ2-3; 7 bases map to TRBD1. The CDR3 consists of 15 residues. The germline V gene has CDR1 MNHEY and CDR2 SVGAGI. V was pared by 7 bases and J by 4 bases, with 11 bases of the junction left unmatched. This CDR3 is CASNALGQASDTQYF. CDR3 coding DNA: TGTGCCAGCAACGCCCTAGGACAGGCGTCAGATACGCAGTATTTT.

As for this clone: Distinct nucleotide sequences in the sample also encode this CDR3. J is TRBJ2-5 and V is TRBV5-1; tentatively, D is TRBD1 (6 bases). The CDR3 extends over 13 amino acids. The V gene lost 3 bases and the J gene lost 1 base, with 7 bases spanning the gap. The germline CDR1 and CDR2 sequences are SGHRS and YFSETQ. The CDR3 is CASSSGAQETQYF. CDR3 in DNA: TGCGCCAGCAGCTCAGGGGCCCAAGAGACCCAGTACTTC.

The CDR3 region has the DNA TGTGCCACCAGCAGAGTGGAGGGCGGATCACCCCTCCACTTT. Translation gives CATSRVEGGSPLHF. This chain joins TRBV15 and TRBJ1-6, with D unclear. Germline V CDR1 and CDR2: LNHNV, YYDKDF (reference sequence). This CDR3 spans 14 amino acids. V was trimmed by 1 base and J by 10 bases, leaving 11 bases between them. Combining the CDR3 with reference TRBV15 and TRBJ1-6 gives the whole variable domain DAMVIQNPRYQVTQFGKPVTLSCSQTLNHNVMYWYQQKSSQAPKLLFHYYDKDFNNEADTPDNFQSRRPNTSFCFLDIRSPGLGDTAMYLCATSRVEGGSPLHFGNGTRLTVT.

The rearrangement uses TRBV5-1 and TRBJ1-3, with D maybe TRBD1 (5 bases). Trimming removed 1 base at V and 2 bases at J, with 10 bases between. Germline CDR1 is SGHRS and CDR2 is YFSETQ. The CDR3 totals 15 residues. CDR3 bases: TGCGCCAGCAGCTTGCCAGGGACTCCTGGAAACACCATATATTTT. Its protein is CASSLPGTPGNTIYF.

V usage is TRBV19 and J usage is TRBJ2-5; TRBD1 matches at 9 bases. J lost 5 bases, V lost 9 bases, and 7 bases had no gene match. CDR3 length: 13 amino acids. Germline V gives CDR1 LNHDA, CDR2 SQIVND (reference sequence). This chain's CDR3 is CASRDRAWETQYF. DNA for the CDR3: TGTGCCAGCCGGGACAGGGCTTGGGAGACCCAGTACTTC.

CDR3 residues: CASSKGFDRGRDTGELFF. The CDR3 DNA reads as TGTGCCAGCAGCAAGGGGTTCGACAGGGGGCGCGACACCGGGGAGCTGTTTTTT. The genes are TRBV7-8 and TRBJ2-2; 10 bases are shared with TRBD1. V shed 5 bases, J shed 3 bases, and the junction held 12 bases outside the gene matches. Germline CDR1 SGHVS, CDR2 FQNEAQ. There are 18 residues in the CDR3.

The chain joins TRBV18 to TRBJ2-1; tentative D call: TRBD1 (5 bases). V dropped 3 bases and J dropped 0 bases, with 9 bases sitting between them. Germline CDR1 reads KGHSH; CDR2 reads LQKENI. The CDR3 covers 15 residues. As DNA, the CDR3 is TGTGCCAGCTCACCCGACAGAAGCTCCTACAATGAGCAGTTCTTC. Translating gives CASSPDRSSYNEQFF.

The chain combines TRBV5-5 with TRBJ1-4; the D is unclear. The CDR3 runs to 15 residues. Per germline, CDR1 SGHKS and CDR2 YYEKEE (reference sequence). Trimming left V 2 bases short and J 2 bases short, with 10 bases between. This chain's CDR3 is CASSFSTATNEKLFF. CDR3 DNA sequence: TGTGCCAGCAGCTTCAGTACCGCCACTAATGAAAAACTGTTTTTT.

This clone has only one observation. The chain links TRBV28 to TRBJ1-4; 9 nucleotides agree with TRBD1. V was pared by 5 bases and J by 8 bases, with 9 bases of the junction left unmatched. CDR1 MDHEN and CDR2 SYDVKM come from the germline V gene. This CDR3 is built from 15 residues. In nucleotides, the CDR3 is TGTGCCAGCAGTCCACTACAGGGGGCGGGAGAAAAACTGTTTTTT. Translated: CASSPLQGAGEKLFF.

The genes are TRBV7-8 and TRBJ2-5; D unresolved. The CDR3 is 12 residues long. Trimming removed 1 base at V and 5 bases at J, with 5 bases between. The germline gives CDR1 SGHVS, CDR2 FQNEAQ. The CDR3, as DNA: TGTGCCAGCAGCTTAGAATCGGAGACCCAGTACTTC. It encodes CASSLESETQYF. Variable domain in full (rest from reference TRBV7-8 and TRBJ2-5): GAGVSQSPRYKVAKRGQDVALRCDPISGHVSLFWYQQALGQGPEFLTYFQNEAQLDKSGLPSDRFFAERPEGSVSTLKIQRTQQEDSAVYLCASSLESETQYFGPGTRLLVL.

The chain uses TRBV5-1 and TRBJ1-1; TRBD1 matches at 7 bases. Trimming removed 4 bases from V and 7 bases from J; junction bases left unmatched: 4. Germline V lookup: CDR1 SGHRS, CDR2 YFSETQ. This CDR3 is built from 12 residues. CDR3 coding DNA: TGCGCCAGCAGCCTGGGGACAGATGAAGCTTTCTTT. Residues: CASSLGTDEAFF.

The J gene is TRBJ2-7, the V gene TRBV18; 7 bases line up with TRBD2. J gave up 7 bases and V 6 bases, and 12 bases lay outside the gene matches. The CDR3 length is 14 residues. Germline V gives CDR1 KGHSH, CDR2 LQKENI. As DNA, the CDR3 is TGTGCCAGCTCCCAGATCGCGGGGGTTGGGGAGCAGTACTTC. Its translation is CASSQIAGVGEQYF.

The CDR3 DNA sequence: TGTGCCAGCAGCCCTCAGGGGGCCTACGAGCAGTACTTC. Protein: CASSPQGAYEQYF. V is TRBV7-9 and J is TRBJ2-7; 7 positions agree with TRBD1. V gave up 5 bases and J gave up 2 bases; unmatched junction bases: 3. CDR3 length: 13 amino acids. Germline CDR1 SEHNR, CDR2 FQNEAQ (reference sequence).

A few counts support this clone. The junction and the germline gene differ at one end; a read error may be behind it. The chain recombines TRBV6-1 with TRBJ1-1, with D tentatively TRBD1 (5 bases). Germline values: CDR1 MNHNS, CDR2 SASEGT. This CDR3 contains 11 residues. DNA of the CDR3: TGTGCCAGCAGTGAAGCGCTTCGGGGGACTTTT. Amino acids: CASSEALRGTF.

The sample holds a few counts of this clone. This chain uses TRBV7-2 with TRBJ1-2; D may be TRBD1 (6 bases). The germline V and J ends were trimmed by 1 base and 1 base, with 10 bases remaining between them. From germline, CDR1 is SGHTA and CDR2 FQGNSA. The CDR3 is made up of 15 amino acids. In nucleotides, the CDR3 is TGTGCCAGCAGCTTAGACCAGGGGTATAACTATGGCTACACCTTC. This gives the protein CASSLDQGYNYGYTF. Looking up the rest from reference TRBV7-2 and TRBJ1-2 gives the full variable domain: GAGVSQSPSNKVTEKGKDVELRCDPISGHTALYWYRQSLGQGLEFLIYFQGNSAPDKSGLPSDRFSAERTGGSVSTLTIQRTQQEDSAVYLCASSLDQGYNYGYTFGSGTRLTVV.

The chain carries TRBV29-1 and TRBJ1-1; D is perhaps TRBD1 (6 bases). Trimming took 2 bases from V and 5 from J, leaving 15 bases between them. The CDR3 totals 14 residues. Germline V gene sequence: CDR1 SQVTM, CDR2 ANQGSEA. The CDR3 nucleotides read TGCAGCGTTGAAAATCGTAGGGGGGGGACTGAAGCTTTCTTT. Translated: CSVENRRGGTEAFF.

The V call is TRBV9, the J call TRBJ1-3, with D possibly being TRBD1 (6 bases). The V and J ends lost 0 bases and 5 bases respectively, with 12 bases between them. The CDR3 length is 15 residues. Germline V gene data show CDR1 as SGDLS and CDR2 as YYNGEE. CDR3 coding DNA: TGTGCCAGCAGCGTAGATAAGGGGGTCAGAAACACCATATATTTT. This translates into CASSVDKGVRNTIYF. The whole variable domain, remainder taken from reference TRBV9 and TRBJ1-3, is DSGVTQTPKHLITATGQRVTLRCSPRSGDLSVYWYQQSLDQGLQFLIQYYNGEERAKGNILERFSAQQFPDLHSELNLSSLELGDSALYFCASSVDKGVRNTIYFGEGSWLTVV.

The rearrangement joins TRBV7-8 to TRBJ1-1; TRBD1 is a possible D gene (6 bases). Germline V gives CDR1 SGHVS, CDR2 FQNEAQ. The CDR3 length is 15 residues. Trimming took off 4 bases at V and 0 bases at J, with 12 bases between the two ends. The CDR3 reads CASSSREGVNTEAFF. CDR3 DNA: TGTGCCAGCAGCTCCCGGGAGGGGGTGAACACTGAAGCTTTCTTT.

The chain uses TRBV18 and TRBJ1-1; 7 bases fit TRBD1. V was clipped by 0 bases and J by 1 base; unmatched bases: 8. CDR1 is KGHSH, CDR2 LQKENI, per germline. The CDR3 has 17 residues. DNA of the CDR3: TGTGCCAGCTCACCACCTAGGGGGCAAGGGGGGAACACTGAAGCTTTCTTT. Protein product: CASSPPRGQGGNTEAFF.